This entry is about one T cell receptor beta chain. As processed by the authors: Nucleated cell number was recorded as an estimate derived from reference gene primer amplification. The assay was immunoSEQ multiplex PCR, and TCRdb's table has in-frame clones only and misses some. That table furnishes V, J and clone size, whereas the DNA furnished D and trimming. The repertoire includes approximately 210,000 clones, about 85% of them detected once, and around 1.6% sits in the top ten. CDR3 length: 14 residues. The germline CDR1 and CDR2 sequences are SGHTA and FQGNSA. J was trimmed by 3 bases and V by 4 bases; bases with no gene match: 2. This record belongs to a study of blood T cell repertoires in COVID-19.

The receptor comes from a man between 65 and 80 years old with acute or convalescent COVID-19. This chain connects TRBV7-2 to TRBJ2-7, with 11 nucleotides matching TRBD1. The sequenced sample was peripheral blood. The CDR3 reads CASSSDRGLYEQYF. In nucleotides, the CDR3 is TGTGCCAGCAGCTCGGACAGGGGGCTCTACGAGCAGTACTTC.